This is a list of T cell receptor beta chains from one sample in a study of T cells in tuberculosis. Produced via immunoSEQ multiplex PCR; TCRdb's table is partial and in-frame only. Of 40,000 to 45,000 clones in the sample, nearly 95% were seen once. Sequenced sample: PBMCs. The receptors were sampled from a donor aged 10-29 years with latent tuberculosis or without tuberculosis infection. CDR3s include the opening cysteine and the closing phenylalanine or tryptophan. Each record gives: D gene, V gene, J gene, CDR3 protein. D genes are given only for firm matches.

>TRBD1|TRBV6-5|TRBJ2-3
CASAGGSTDTQYF
>TRBD1|TRBV5-1|TRBJ2-7
CASSLPGQGSSYEQYF
>NA|TRBV30|TRBJ2-7
CAWSRLGEQYF
>NA|TRBV7-9|TRBJ1-3
CASSLKGDYTGNTIYF
>NA|TRBV7-2|TRBJ1-6
CASGLGGTKGNSPLHF
>TRBD1|TRBV14|TRBJ2-1
CASSLDRVRQFF
>TRBD1|TRBV23-1|TRBJ2-2
CASSPRNGTGGNQINTGELFF
>NA|TRBV2|TRBJ2-2
CASSLGSWELFF
>NA|TRBV7-8|TRBJ1-6
CASSPSAGRSRLGSPLHF
>TRBD1|TRBV19|TRBJ1-2
CACGETGLTNYGYTF
>TRBD2|TRBV19|TRBJ2-2
CASTPRRTNSGRTGELFF
>TRBD2|TRBV7-2|TRBJ2-3
CASKVGTSGLTDTQYF
>TRBD1|TRBV11-1|TRBJ2-7
CASSLGQGGYEQYF
>NA|TRBV18|TRBJ2-7
CASSPPGQGSFTGQYF
>NA|TRBV7-8|TRBJ1-1
CASSSVGPSTEAFF
>TRBD2|TRBV19|TRBJ2-1
CASSRLAGGNNEQFF
>NA|TRBV11-2|TRBJ1-1
CASSLGQMNTEAFF
>TRBD2|TRBV4-2|TRBJ2-1
CASRSLGLQWEGEQFF
>TRBD2|TRBV5-1|TRBJ2-5
CASSPGLEGETQYF
>NA|TRBV6-5|TRBJ1-1
CASSSHIREVTEAFF
>TRBD1|TRBV4-1|TRBJ2-2
CASSKQGQANTGELFF
>TRBD1|TRBV18|TRBJ1-4
CASSPVRGGQGAEKLFF
>NA|TRBV27|TRBJ2-7
CASSLQDSYEQYF
>NA|TRBV10-2|TRBJ2-5
CASSGVLEETQYF
>NA|TRBV30|TRBJ2-3
CAWSPPQGPQYF
>TRBD1|TRBV6-6|TRBJ2-3
CASSYGGTGGTDTQYF
>NA|TRBV19|TRBJ1-2
CASSQGMRGYTF
>NA|TRBV6-5|TRBJ2-1
CASSFFQRASYNEQFF
>NA|TRBV2|TRBJ1-1
CASGHQNTEAFF